This record covers a single TCR beta chain. Source study methods: Estimation of nucleated cell counts relied on the amplification of reference gene primers. Assay used: immunoSEQ multiplex PCR; TCRdb lists only in-frame clones, some missing. V, J and clone size are those of that table, while D and trimming were read from the DNA. The sample lists about 220,000 clones, roughly nine tenths occurring once. The source of the sample is a study of blood T cell repertoires in COVID-19. About the study: T cells, B-cell-depleted T cells, or PBMCs supplied cDNA or gDNA.

Enrolled through a virtual design, the participants were between roughly 18 and 90 years of age and came from about two dozen US areas. Participant-given clinical history determined each cohort assignment. Sequencing input: PBMCs or T cells enriched from blood (not recorded which). The sequence was collected from a woman aged 30 to 39 who had recovered from COVID-19.

In DNA form, the CDR3 reads TGTGCCAGCAGCTTGCCGGGACGGGGGACTGGAAACACCATATATTTT. It yields the protein CASSLPGRGTGNTIYF. The chain uses TRBV5-8 and TRBJ1-3; perhaps TRBD1 as D (5 bases). The V gene's germline CDR1 is SGHTS and CDR2 YDEGEE. V was pared by 1 base and J by 2 bases, with 13 bases between. The CDR3 has 16 residues.